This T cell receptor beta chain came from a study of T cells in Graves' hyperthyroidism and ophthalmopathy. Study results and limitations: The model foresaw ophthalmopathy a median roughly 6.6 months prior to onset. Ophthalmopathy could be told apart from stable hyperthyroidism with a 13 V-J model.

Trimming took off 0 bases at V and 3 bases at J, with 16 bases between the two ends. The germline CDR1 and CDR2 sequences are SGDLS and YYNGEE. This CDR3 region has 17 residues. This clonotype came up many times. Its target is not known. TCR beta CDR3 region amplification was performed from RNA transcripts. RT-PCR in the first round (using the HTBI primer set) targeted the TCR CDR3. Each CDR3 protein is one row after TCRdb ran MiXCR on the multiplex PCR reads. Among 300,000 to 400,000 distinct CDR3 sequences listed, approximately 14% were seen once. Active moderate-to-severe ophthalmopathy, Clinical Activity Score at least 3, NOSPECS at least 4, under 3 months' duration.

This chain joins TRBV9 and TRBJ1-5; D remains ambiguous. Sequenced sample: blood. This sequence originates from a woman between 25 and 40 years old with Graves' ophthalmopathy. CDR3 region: CASSVGPEARSNQPQHF. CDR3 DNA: TGTGCCAGCAGCGTAGGGCCCGAGGCGAGATCCAATCAGCCCCAGCATTTT.